This T cell receptor beta chain was recovered during a study of CD8 T cells in ankylosing spondylitis. Study-wide results and caveats: Blood of patients with ankylosing spondylitis appeared to be characterized by a TCR beta motif of several highly homologous variants. Researchers reportedly found disease-linked clones significantly enriched in matched ankylosing spondylitis synovial fluid. Several of the motif variants were reported before in synovial fluid and blood from reactive arthritis.

V dropped 0 bases and J dropped 6; count of bases not matched to a gene: 7. CDR3 length equals 15 residues. Germline V gives CDR1 LGHNA, CDR2 YSLEER. Regarding this clonotype: Its matching antigen is unknown.

Scientists made TCR beta libraries using quantitative 5'-RACE with molecular barcodes. Using its own MiXCR run on the 5' RACE reads, TCRdb lists one record per CDR3 protein. The table records over 30,000 distinct CDR3 sequences, over 10% of them present only once. Source material: synovial fluid, either unsorted or a sorted T cell fraction (not recorded which). The gene calls are TRBV4-3 and TRBJ1-2, with 7 bases matching TRBD1. This TCR came from a male donor with ankylosing spondylitis. The CDR3 sequence: CASSQDGDRGNGYTF. Here the CDR3 DNA reads TGCGCCAGCAGCCAAGATGGGGACAGAGGTAATGGCTACACCTTC.